The rows below give T cell receptor beta chains drawn from one sample of a study of blood T cell repertoires in COVID-19. TCRdb keeps only in-frame clones here, not all; method: immunoSEQ multiplex PCR. The repertoire holds 55,000 to 90,000 clones, with around nine tenths as singletons. Sequenced sample: peripheral blood. These receptors originate from an older woman with acute or convalescent COVID-19. The CDR3 runs from the conserved cysteine through the conserved F or W. A D gene is named only where the DNA matches it firmly. Only some rows state a clone size, as once, few, many or a class for expanded clones.

size	V	J	D	CDR3	DNA
-	TRBV5-4	TRBJ2-5	TRBD2	CASSLQIAGGRETQYF	TGTGCCAGCAGCTTGCAGATAGCGGGGGGGAGAGAGACCCAGTACTTC
-	TRBV5-5	TRBJ2-5	-	CASSLVGGQETQYF	TGTGCCAGCAGCTTGGTTGGAGGGCAGGAGACCCAGTACTTC
once	TRBV2	TRBJ1-1	-	CASRPRQTMNTEAFF	TGTGCCAGCAGGCCCAGACAGACAATGAACACTGAAGCTTTCTTT
-	TRBV18	TRBJ1-5	-	CASSPDSSQPQHF	TGTGCCAGCTCACCTGACAGTTCTCAGCCCCAGCATTTT
-	TRBV3-1/TRBV3-2	TRBJ2-5	TRBD1	CASSPEVGTGGHETQYF	TGTGCCAGCAGCCCAGAGGTAGGGACAGGGGGCCACGAGACCCAGTACTTC
-	TRBV6-2/TRBV6-3	TRBJ2-3	TRBD1	CASSSGQGAADTQYF	TGTGCCAGCAGCTCGGGACAGGGGGCCGCAGATACGCAGTATTTT
-	TRBV29-1	TRBJ2-3	-	CSVEDRADSADTQYF	TGCAGCGTTGAAGATAGGGCGGACAGTGCAGATACGCAGTATTTT
-	TRBV7-2	TRBJ2-7	TRBD2	CASSLGSSGHEQYF	TGTGCCAGCAGCTTAGGCTCTAGCGGGCACGAGCAGTACTTC
-	TRBV5-4	TRBJ2-7	TRBD1	CASSSDRGGYEQYF	TGTGCCAGCAGCTCGGACAGGGGAGGCTACGAGCAGTACTTC
-	TRBV5-1	TRBJ2-7	TRBD2	CASSLEAGFAYEQYF	TGCGCCAGCAGCTTGGAAGCGGGGTTCGCCTACGAGCAGTACTTC
-	TRBV6-4	TRBJ2-2	-	CASSESGSLTGELFF	TGTGCCAGCAGTGAGTCAGGTTCTCTCACCGGGGAGCTGTTTTTT
once	TRBV24-1	TRBJ2-1	-	CATIYSYNEQFF	TGTGCCACCATCTACTCCTACAATGAGCAGTTCTTC
-	TRBV30	TRBJ1-1	-	CACVPGTEAFF	TGTGCCTGTGTCCCGGGGACTGAAGCTTTCTTT
-	TRBV12-3/TRBV12-4	TRBJ2-5	-	CASSRQAETQYF	TGTGCCAGCAGTCGACAGGCCGAGACCCAGTACTTC
once	TRBV5-1	TRBJ2-6	-	CASSLRDIRATGANVLTF	TGCGCCAGCAGCTTAAGGGACATAAGAGCTACTGGGGCCAACGTCCTGACTTTC
once	TRBV2	TRBJ1-2	-	CASSLKTNYGYTF	TGTGCCAGCAGTCTAAAAACGAACTATGGCTACACCTTC
-	TRBV19	TRBJ1-1	TRBD1	CASRLGQGTEAFF	TGTGCCAGTAGGCTAGGACAGGGCACTGAAGCTTTCTTT
-	TRBV3-1/TRBV3-2	TRBJ2-5	TRBD2	CASSLLAEETQYF	TGTGCCAGCAGCCTACTAGCGGAAGAGACCCAGTACTTC
few	TRBV2	TRBJ2-7	TRBD1	CASNRDRGFEQYF	TGTGCCAGCAACCGGGACAGGGGTTTCGAGCAGTACTTC
-	TRBV7-9	TRBJ1-4	TRBD1	CASSRTGANEKLFF	TGTGCCAGCAGCCGGACAGGGGCTAATGAAAAACTGTTTTTT
-	TRBV5-1	TRBJ1-1	-	CASSPRQQNTEAFF	TGCGCCAGCAGCCCTAGACAGCAGAACACTGAAGCTTTCTTT
-	TRBV5-1	TRBJ2-7	TRBD1	CASSPGRTGTSGEQYF	TGCGCCAGCAGCCCGGGGAGGACAGGGACCTCCGGGGAGCAGTACTTC
-	TRBV7-3	TRBJ1-2	-	CASSRGNDGYTF	TGTGCCAGCAGTAGGGGTAATGATGGCTACACCTTC
-	TRBV5-1	TRBJ2-5	-	CASSLKGASETQYF	TGCGCCAGCAGCTTAAAAGGGGCCAGTGAGACCCAGTACTTC
few	TRBV5-1	TRBJ1-5	-	CASSLGGYSNQPQHF	TGCGCCAGCAGCTTGGGGGGCTATAGCAATCAGCCCCAGCATTTT
-	TRBV5-1	TRBJ2-7	-	CASSESLAGALEQYF	TGCGCCAGCAGCGAGTCTCTGGCGGGGGCTCTCGAGCAGTACTTC
-	TRBV20-1	TRBJ2-3	TRBD2	CSASSDFGGGPDTQYF	TGCAGTGCTAGTAGCGACTTTGGCGGGGGTCCGGATACGCAGTATTTT
-	TRBV28	TRBJ2-3	-	CASSHTDTQYF	TGTGCCAGCAGTCACACAGATACGCAGTATTTT
-	TRBV20-1	TRBJ2-3	-	CSALHTDTQYF	TGCAGTGCACTCCACACAGATACGCAGTATTTT
-	TRBV11-2	TRBJ1-5	-	CASSLERDQPQHF	TGTGCCAGCAGCTTAGAGAGGGATCAGCCCCAGCATTTT
once	TRBV4-1	TRBJ2-7	TRBD2	CASSQATSGGENSYEQYF	TGCGCCAGCAGCCAAGCCACTAGCGGGGGGGAAAACTCCTACGAGCAGTACTTC
-	TRBV6-5	TRBJ2-1	TRBD2	CASSSAGGANEQFF	TGTGCCAGCAGTTCAGCGGGGGGGGCCAATGAGCAGTTCTTC
-	TRBV2	TRBJ2-6	TRBD2	CASSPNRSGTGANVLTF	TGTGCCAGCAGTCCCAACCGGAGCGGGACTGGGGCCAACGTCCTGACTTTC
-	TRBV27	TRBJ2-3	TRBD1	CASRLTGGRGDTQYF	TGTGCCAGCAGGCTGACAGGGGGGAGAGGCGATACGCAGTATTTT
-	TRBV7-9	TRBJ2-1	-	CASSRSGVDNEQFF	TGTGCCAGCAGCCGATCGGGGGTGGACAATGAGCAGTTCTTC
once	TRBV20-1	TRBJ2-7	-	CSAPSSYEQYF	TGCAGTGCCCCTAGCTCCTACGAGCAGTACTTC
few	TRBV28	TRBJ1-5	-	CASTTGRFQPQHF	TGTGCCAGCACAACTGGGCGATTTCAGCCCCAGCATTTT
-	TRBV18	TRBJ2-7	TRBD1	CASSRQGSPYEQYF	TGTGCCAGCTCCCGACAGGGAAGTCCCTACGAGCAGTACTTC
-	TRBV5-1	TRBJ1-1	TRBD1	CASSLEAGTAEAFF	TGCGCCAGCAGCTTGGAAGCCGGGACAGCTGAAGCTTTCTTT
-	TRBV6-5	TRBJ1-1	-	CATRYMRETEAFF	TGTGCCACCCGATATATGCGGGAAACTGAAGCTTTCTTT
once	TRBV5-1	TRBJ2-1	-	CASTLTGANEQFF	TGCGCCAGCACCCTGACCGGAGCGAATGAGCAGTTCTTC
-	TRBV11-2	TRBJ2-1	TRBD2	CASSLGGSGGDYNEQFF	TGTGCCAGCAGCTTAGGGGGTAGCGGGGGTGACTACAATGAGCAGTTCTTC
-	TRBV19	TRBJ1-1	-	CASNRDGAEAFF	TGTGCCAGTAACCGGGATGGGGCTGAAGCTTTCTTT
-	TRBV5-1	TRBJ2-4	-	CASSPRGEAKNIQYF	TGCGCCAGCAGCCCCAGGGGTGAGGCCAAAAACATTCAGTACTTC
few	TRBV21-1	TRBJ1-5	-	CASSKGSWGNQPQHF	TGTGCCAGCAGCAAGGGCAGCTGGGGCAATCAGCCCCAGCATTTT
once	TRBV7-2	TRBJ2-7	-	CASSLGGVGYEQYF	TGTGCCAGCAGCTTAGGGGGGGTCGGCTACGAGCAGTACTTC
-	TRBV15	TRBJ2-3	TRBD1	CATSRDGQGAYTQYF	TGTGCCACCAGCAGAGATGGACAGGGGGCCTATACGCAGTATTTT
-	TRBV6-6	TRBJ2-1	-	CASSYSSSGVNEQFF	TGTGCCAGCAGTTACTCGAGCTCAGGGGTAAATGAGCAGTTCTTC
-	TRBV29-1	TRBJ2-7	-	CSVEKVQTDSYEQYF	TGCAGCGTTGAAAAGGTTCAGACAGACTCCTACGAGCAGTACTTC
-	TRBV14	TRBJ2-1	-	CASSQIQPPDEQFF	TGTGCCAGCAGCCAAATCCAACCGCCAGATGAGCAGTTCTTC
-	TRBV19	TRBJ2-2	TRBD1	CASSKGQGNTGELFF	TGTGCCAGTAGTAAGGGACAGGGGAACACCGGGGAGCTGTTTTTT
-	TRBV5-1	TRBJ2-5	-	CASSLFGRGADETQYF	TGCGCCAGCAGCTTGTTCGGCCGGGGGGCCGATGAGACCCAGTACTTC
-	TRBV30	TRBJ2-3	-	CAWSPPLGGRADTQYF	TGTGCCTGGAGCCCCCCATTGGGGGGAAGGGCAGATACGCAGTATTTT
-	TRBV19	TRBJ1-5	TRBD1	CASSTDRNQPQHF	TGTGCCAGTAGCACGGACAGGAATCAGCCCCAGCATTTT
-	TRBV6-5	TRBJ1-5	-	CASSYSSVSNQPQHF	TGTGCCAGCAGTTACTCGAGTGTCAGCAATCAGCCCCAGCATTTT
-	TRBV5-4	TRBJ2-1	TRBD1	CASSEPTGNEQFF	TGTGCCAGCAGCGAGCCGACAGGGAATGAGCAGTTCTTC